The source of this T cell receptor beta chain is a study of blood T cell repertoires in COVID-19. This CDR3 contains 14 residues. After removal of 0 bases from V and 8 bases from J, the junction contained 4 bases not matched to a gene. Germline V lookup: CDR1 SGHRS, CDR2 YFSETQ. The method was immunoSEQ multiplex PCR; TCRdb's version includes in-frame clones alone and lacks a portion of them. The sample lists a few hundred thousand clones, approximately 85% occurring once. Sequenced input: PBMCs or T cells enriched from blood (not recorded which). This clonotype was sampled from a woman aged 45-60 years who had recovered from COVID-19. This rearrangement joins TRBV5-1 to TRBJ1-4, with 7 bases aligning to TRBD1. In DNA, the CDR3 is TGCGCCAGCAGCTTGGGTGCGACAGGGGAAAAACTGTTTTTT. This sequence encodes CASSLGATGEKLFF.